The clone carrying this T cell receptor (beta chain) was recorded a few times. The data stem from a study of blood T cell repertoires in COVID-19. Per the germline V gene, CDR1 is MRHNA and CDR2 is SNTAGT. The CDR3 loop spans 13 amino acids. V lost 4 bases and J 8 bases, leaving 14 bases between the germline ends. Authors' methods: It was from reference gene primer amplification that nucleated cell counts were estimated. Measured with immunoSEQ multiplex PCR; TCRdb has only the in-frame clones, and not every one. Clone size and V and J calls were adopted from that table, with D and trimming inferred from the DNA. The table has some 97,000 clones, about 80% seen once.

What was sequenced was peripheral blood. This chain joins TRBV6-4 and TRBJ1-2; D is perhaps TRBD1 (5 bases). This TCR was sampled from a woman between 65 and 79 years old with acute or convalescent COVID-19. The CDR3 coding sequence is TGTGCCAGCAGTGGTGGCAGGGTTGGCGGCTACACCTTC. It translates to CASSGGRVGGYTF.